This TCR beta chain was found in a study of blood T cell repertoires in COVID-19 (dated by TCRdb to 2018 to 2020). About the investigation overall: Samples covering the acute and convalescent phases of COVID-19 were provided by collaborators in the United States, Italy and Spain. The dataset comprised deeply sampled blood TCRbeta repertoires from subjects exposed to, actively infected with, or recovered from COVID-19. HLA class I and class II types, where available, came from metadata supplied by the sample provider rather than from assay-based typing. Samples came from the ongoing ImmuneRACE study (first 160 participants) plus 1,254 subjects from 6 global collaborators. A freely available public database, intended as a resource for researchers studying the immune response to SARS-CoV-2, is where the repertoires were released. The sample metadata nearly always contained a de-identified subject ID, COVID-19 status, age in years and sex. The prospective study material was composed of cDNA or gDNA derived from T cells, B-cell-depleted T cells, or PBMCs. Results the study describes overall, beyond this receptor: The amount of clinical and demographic metadata varied by source and participant and was provided uncurated.

As for this clone: Which antigen it targets is not known. No clone much larger than this one lies a single base away; base qualities are absent.

Clipping removes 5 bases from V and 2 bases from J, with 7 as the unmatched junction base count. From the germline V gene, CDR1 is SGDLS and CDR2 is YYNGEE. Including the terminal cysteine and phenylalanine, the CDR3 comprises 16 residues. The entry retains the CDR3 DNA only, 48 bases that are in frame from base 1. TCRbeta CDR3 regions were amplified from genomic DNA using the immunoSEQ Assay, a bias-controlled multiplex PCR. The study's processing was this. The number of nucleated cells in each sample was estimated from the amplification of reference gene primers within the assay. To quantify the absolute abundance of each unique TCRbeta CDR3 rearrangement, sequence reads were collapsed and filtered. For each sample, productive Simpson clonality was calculated as the square root of Simpson's diversity index across productive rearrangements. This immuneACCESS table, as held by TCRdb, lists in-frame sequences with V and J called but not all clones. Of the missing ones, under half trace to an unresolved V gene in checked studies; the others have no known cause. Clone size and the V and J calls come from that table; the DNA yielded D and trimming. The sample table holds 300,000 to 450,000 clones, of which more than 75% were seen once. About 2.9% of the sample is held by the ten biggest clonotypes.

The collaborating institutions used their own protocols to collect whole blood in K2EDTA tubes. For TCRbeta analysis, collaborators shipped samples as frozen whole blood, isolated PBMCs, or DNA extracted from either of those sample types. The specimen was peripheral blood. The chain is made from TRBV9 and TRBJ2-7; 13 nucleotides in the junction match TRBD2. The clonotype was recovered from a human donor in a cohort sampled during active COVID-19. The nucleotides are TGTGCCAGCAGTCGACTCGGGACTAGCGGGACCTACGAGCAGTACTTC. The translation is CASSRLGTSGTYEQYF. With the rest looked up from the reference TRBV9 and TRBJ2-7 genes rather than sequenced, the full variable domain is DSGVTQTPKHLITATGQRVTLRCSPRSGDLSVYWYQQSLDQGLQFLIQYYNGEERAKGNILERFSAQQFPDLHSELNLSSLELGDSALYFCASSRLGTSGTYEQYFGPGTRLTVT.